This T cell receptor (beta chain) was retrieved from a study of radiation and T cells in renal cell carcinoma. Study observations and caveats: Top tumor clonotypes rose in blood 2 weeks post-radiation, then contracted.

Trimming removed 4 bases from V and 2 bases from J; junction bases left unmatched: 6. CDR1 is LNHDA and CDR2 is SQIVND in the germline V gene (reference sequence). The CDR3 runs 15 residues. In regard to this clone: Its antigen is unidentified.

Time point meaning: baseline pretreatment blood. Treatment here: 15 Gy SBRT to primary tumor, nephrectomy 4 weeks later. The data were produced by immunoSEQ multiplex PCR, yet TCRdb's version contains in-frame clones alone and is incomplete. The data contain about 130,000 clones, roughly 80% of them singletons. The input for sequencing was blood, taken from a patient whose treatment included radiotherapy and nephrectomy. The sequence came from a woman aged 60-75 years with renal cell carcinoma. The chain has TRBV19 and TRBJ2-5; 8 bases are shared with TRBD1. For the CDR3, the DNA is TGTGCCAGTAGTAGAGGGACAGGCTCACAAGAGACCCAGTACTTC. Its translation is CASSRGTGSQETQYF.